This is a list of T cell receptor beta chains from one sample in a study of breast tumors, draining lymph nodes, adjacent tissues. TCRdb re-called the multiplex PCR reads with MiXCR, one entry per CDR3 protein. Seen here are some 140,000 distinct CDR3 sequences, approximately 20% observed once, and the top ten hold about 2.6%. Sample: axillary lymph node tissue. These receptors were collected from a female donor with breast cancer. Some clones in this sample may be carry-over from other donors' samples. CDR3s include the opening cysteine and the closing phenylalanine or tryptophan. Fields, in order: J gene, clone size, D gene, V gene, CDR3 DNA, CDR3 protein. D genes are given only for firm matches. Not every row has a clone size; where given, it reads once, few, many or a size class.

J: TRBJ2-1
size: few
D: TRBD1
V: TRBV28
DNA: TGTGCCACCTCGGGACAGGGGTACAATGAGCAGTTCTTC
CDR3: CATSGQGYNEQFF

J: TRBJ2-2
size: many
D: TRBD1
V: TRBV9
DNA: TGTGCCAGCAGCTCGGGACAGGTCCAGTCCGGGGAGCTGTTTTTT
CDR3: CASSSGQVQSGELFF

J: TRBJ2-7
size: many
D: NA
V: TRBV5-1
DNA: TGCGCCAGCAGCTTGTCAGTGTTTCACGAGCAGTACTTC
CDR3: CASSLSVFHEQYF

J: TRBJ1-1
size: NA
D: TRBD1
V: TRBV20-1
DNA: TGCAGTGCTAGAGCAACAGGGGGCACTGAAGCTTTCTTT
CDR3: CSARATGGTEAFF

J: TRBJ2-3
size: NA
D: NA
V: TRBV19
DNA: TGTGCCAGTACCACGACGGGCACAGATACGCAGTGTTTT
CDR3: CASTTTGTDTQCF

J: TRBJ2-7
size: many
D: TRBD2
V: TRBV7-8
DNA: TGTGCCAGCAGCCCCCTCGGCGGGAGGGCCCTCGAGCAGTACTTC
CDR3: CASSPLGGRALEQYF

J: TRBJ1-5
size: NA
D: NA
V: TRBV19
DNA: TGTGCCTGTTCCCGGGACATTAGCAATCAGCCCCAGCATTTT
CDR3: CACSRDISNQPQHF

J: TRBJ2-2
size: few
D: NA
V: TRBV6-2/TRBV6-3
DNA: TGTGCCAGCAGTTACCTCCGGGACCTTCTTGAGGACACCGGGGAGCTGTTTTTT
CDR3: CASSYLRDLLEDTGELFF

J: TRBJ2-1
size: many
D: TRBD2
V: TRBV4-2
DNA: TGTGCCAGCAGCCAAGATGAACCGGATACTAGCGGGATCAATGAGCAGTTCTTC
CDR3: CASSQDEPDTSGINEQFF

J: TRBJ2-1
size: many
D: TRBD2
V: TRBV9
DNA: TGTGCCAGCAGCGTAACGGGACTAGCACGGGGTGATGAGCAGTTCTTC
CDR3: CASSVTGLARGDEQFF